This TCR beta chain was sequenced for a study of T-cell reconstitution after alpha-beta-depleted transplantation in children. General study findings and limits: T cells produced anew were the main source of T-cell counts and diversity one year after transplant.

The V gene end was trimmed by 1 base and the J gene end by 9 bases; junction bases not matched to a gene: 9. The CDR3 extends over 15 amino acids. Germline V gene sequence: CDR1 SGHTA, CDR2 FQGNSA. With respect to this clonotype: Its antigen is unknown.

TCRbeta library preparation incorporated unique molecular identifiers. MiXCR was run by TCRdb on the PCR reads, yielding one entry per CDR3 protein. The data hold more than 500,000 distinct CDR3 sequences, with roughly 10% observed a single time. The sequence derives from a female patient aged 2-15 years who had a stem cell transplant for aplastic anemia, so the T cells may come from the graft donor. J is TRBJ2-1 and V is TRBV7-2; 7 positions agree with TRBD2. This sample comprised PBMCs, mostly from graft donor cells, obtained 180 days after TCRalphabeta/CD19-depleted stem cell transplant. CDR3 sequence reads: CASSLDSRERTEQFF. DNA for the CDR3: TGTGCCAGCAGCTTAGACTCGCGGGAGAGGACTGAGCAGTTCTTC.